The 14 T cell receptor beta chains presented below share a single source sample, sequenced in a study of shared clonotypes between healthy human individuals. Terminally differentiated effector memory CD45RA+ cells were excluded by CCR7 positive selection of CD45RO-negative cells. Libraries were prepared by immunoSEQ multiplex PCR; TCRdb keeps only in-frame clonotypes and omits some of them. The repertoire includes about 2.1 million clones, 93% of them detected once, and under 2% sits in the top ten. Sequencing used naive CD8+ T cells from PBMCs. These receptors were collected from a man in his late teens or twenties in good health. Some clones in this sample may be carry-over from other donors' samples.

The rearrangement joins TRBV28 to TRBJ2-5; D is unresolved. CDR1 is MDHEN and CDR2 is SYDVKM in the germline V gene. This CDR3 is 13 amino acids long. V dropped 3 bases and J dropped 7 bases, with 12 bases sitting between them. Here the CDR3 reads CASSFQISGTQYF. In DNA, the CDR3 is TGTGCCAGCAGTTTCCAAATCTCGGGGACCCAGTACTTC.

The chain recombines TRBV28 with TRBJ2-7; TRBD1 aligns across 9 bases. Germline V gene lookup returns CDR1 MDHEN and CDR2 SYDVKM. J was trimmed by 2 bases and V by 8 bases; bases with no gene match: 4. The CDR3 has 13 amino acids. CDR3 nucleotides: TGTGCCAGCGGTACAGGGGGCCCCTACGAGCAGTACTTC. Residues: CASGTGGPYEQYF.

CDR3 bases: TGTGCCAGCAGCCCCCGCACCTTGGCCGGAAACACCATATATTTT. Translating it yields CASSPRTLAGNTIYF. The rearrangement links TRBV9 to TRBJ1-3, with no clear D. CDR3 length equals 15 residues. CDR1 and CDR2 (germline): SGDLS, YYNGEE. V was cut by 4 bases and J by 4 bases, with 15 bases left in between. Using reference TRBV9 and TRBJ1-3 for the parts outside the CDR3, the full variable domain is DSGVTQTPKHLITATGQRVTLRCSPRSGDLSVYWYQQSLDQGLQFLIQYYNGEERAKGNILERFSAQQFPDLHSELNLSSLELGDSALYFCASSPRTLAGNTIYFGEGSWLTVV.

This clone was detected only once. The chain has TRBV13 and TRBJ1-1; D may be TRBD1 (5 bases). V gave up 2 bases and J gave up 4 bases, with 14 bases separating them. Germline V CDR1 and CDR2: PRHDT, FYEKMQ (reference sequence). This CDR3 spans 15 amino acids. The CDR3, as DNA: TGTGCCAGCAGCTTAAACCCAGGGTCAGCCACTGAAGCTTTCTTT. Translated: CASSLNPGSATEAFF.

The chain is built from TRBV7-9 and TRBJ1-2; 7 bases align to TRBD1. Germline V lookup: CDR1 SEHNR, CDR2 FQNEAQ (reference sequence). J lost 6 bases, V lost 1 base, and 5 bases had no gene match. This CDR3 spans 14 amino acids. CDR3: CASSLGDSRNGYTF. The DNA of the CDR3 is TGTGCCAGCAGCTTAGGGGACAGCCGGAATGGCTACACCTTC.

The chain is built from TRBV11-2 and TRBJ2-7; D is uncertain. Trimming took off 1 base at V and 0 bases at J, with 10 bases between the two ends. Germline V gene data show CDR1 as SGHAT and CDR2 as FQNNGV. This CDR3 comprises 15 residues. The CDR3: CASSLAARNSYEQYF. The CDR3 region has the DNA TGTGCCAGCAGCTTAGCAGCCAGGAACTCCTACGAGCAGTACTTC.

The rearrangement links TRBV7-9 to TRBJ2-1, with 12 bases fitting TRBD2. Germline V CDR1 and CDR2: SEHNR, FQNEAQ (reference sequence). Germline trimming cut 3 bases from V and 8 bases from J; bases unmatched to any gene: 5. This CDR3 comprises 15 residues. CDR3 DNA sequence: TGTGCCAGCAGCTTCGGGACTAGCGGGTGGGATGAGCAGTTCTTC. Its translation is CASSFGTSGWDEQFF.

The sample holds one count of this clone. The chain links TRBV5-6 to TRBJ2-5; D may correspond to TRBD1 or TRBD2 (7 bases each). Germline V CDR1 and CDR2: SGHDT, YYEEEE. The CDR3 is 14 amino acids. Trimming removed 4 bases from V and 2 bases from J, with 12 bases in between. The CDR3 DNA sequence: TGTGCCAGCAGCCAGGGGGGGCCGCAAGAGACCCAGTACTTC. The encoded protein is CASSQGGPQETQYF. Looking up the rest from reference TRBV5-6 and TRBJ2-5 gives the full variable domain: DAGVTQSPTHLIKTRGQQVTLRCSPKSGHDTVSWYQQALGQGPQFIFQYYEEEERQRGNFPDRFSGHQFPNYSSELNVNALLLGDSALYLCASSQGGPQETQYFGPGTRLLVL.

V usage is TRBV29-1 and J usage is TRBJ1-6; possibly TRBD1 for D (5 bases). This CDR3 is 15 amino acids long. Between the trimmed V and J ends, which lost 5 bases and 7 bases, there was a span of 18 bases. Germline loops: CDR1 SQVTM, CDR2 ANQGSEA. CDR3 nucleotide sequence: TGCAGCGTTACCGGAGGGGATTTTGGGAATTCACCCCTCCACTTT. This codes for CSVTGGDFGNSPLHF. Variable domain in full (rest from reference TRBV29-1 and TRBJ1-6): SAVISQKPSRDICQRGTSLTIQCQVDSQVTMMFWYRQQPGQSLTLIATANQGSEATYESGFVIDKFPISRPNLTFSTLTVSNMSPEDSSIYLCSVTGGDFGNSPLHFGNGTRLTVT.

This chain uses TRBV4-1 with TRBJ2-1; TRBD2 might be the D (5 bases). CDR3 length: 14 residues. The V end lost 0 bases, the J end lost 4 bases, and 7 bases lay between the germline ends. Germline V gene sequence: CDR1 MGHRA, CDR2 YSYEKL. The CDR3 bases are TGCGCCAGCAGCCAAGAGCGGACTTACAATGAGCAGTTCTTC. Its translation is CASSQERTYNEQFF.

This clone was seen only once. Other DNA sequences in this sample translate to the same CDR3. The CDR3 loop reads CASSAPGYEQYF. CDR3 in DNA: TGTGCCAGCAGCGCCCCAGGGTACGAGCAGTACTTC. The chain carries TRBV9 and TRBJ2-7; possibly TRBD1 for D (5 bases). The V gene's germline CDR1 is SGDLS and CDR2 YYNGEE. V dropped 3 bases and J dropped 4 bases, with 8 bases sitting between them. The CDR3 runs 12 residues.

About this clone itself: The identical CDR3 is also encoded by other nucleotide sequences in the sample. The chain links TRBV5-1 to TRBJ2-7; 9 nucleotides align to TRBD1. Trimming cost V 4 bases and J 0 bases; bases outside gene matches: 5. CDR3 length equals 15 residues. Per the germline V gene, CDR1 is SGHRS and CDR2 is YFSETQ. CDR3 sequence reads: CASSPGTGSSYEQYF. In DNA form, the CDR3 reads TGCGCCAGCAGCCCGGGGACAGGGAGCTCCTACGAGCAGTACTTC.

The CDR3 loop reads CASSPIDRGNEKLFF. CDR3 DNA sequence: TGTGCCAGCTCCCCCATAGACAGGGGTAATGAAAAACTGTTTTTT. The chain combines TRBV18 with TRBJ1-4; the match to TRBD1 covers 8 bases. The ends lost 6 bases at V and 4 bases at J; junction bases unmatched: 7. The germline gives CDR1 KGHSH, CDR2 LQKENI. The CDR3 is 15 amino acids.

Note on this clone: One end of the junction is discordant with germline, which a read error may explain. The sample has other DNA sequences that encode this CDR3 too. The genes are TRBV6-5 and TRBJ1-1, with D unclear. Looked up from germline, CDR1 is MNHEY and CDR2 is SVGAGI. The CDR3 extends over 11 amino acids. The CDR3 spells CASSYSLGIYF. For the CDR3, the DNA is TGTGCCAGCAGTTACTCGCTCGGGATATACTTT.